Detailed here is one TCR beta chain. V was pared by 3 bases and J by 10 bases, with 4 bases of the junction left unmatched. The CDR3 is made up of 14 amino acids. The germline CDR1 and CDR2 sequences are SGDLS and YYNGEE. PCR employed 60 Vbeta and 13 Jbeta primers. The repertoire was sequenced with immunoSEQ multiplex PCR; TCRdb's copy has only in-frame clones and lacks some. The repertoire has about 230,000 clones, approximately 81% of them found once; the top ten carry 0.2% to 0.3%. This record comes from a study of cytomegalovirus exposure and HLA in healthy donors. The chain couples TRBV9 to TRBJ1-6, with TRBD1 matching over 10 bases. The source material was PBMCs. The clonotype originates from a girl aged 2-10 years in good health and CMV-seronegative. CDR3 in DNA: TGTGCCAGCAGCGCCCCGGGACAGGGGTCACCCCTCCACTTT. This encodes CASSAPGQGSPLHF.